This TCR beta chain was identified during a study of cytomegalovirus exposure and HLA in healthy donors. Concerning this clone itself: Its antigen remains unknown.

Study observations and caveats: Among the CMV-associated chains, three were confirmed in vitro as specific for CMV antigens. In a later analysis, parvovirus B19, influenza, CMV and Epstein-Barr virus appeared linked to several top co-occurrence clusters. Researchers had no immune exposure information except CMV serostatus available. The study listed 150 to 200 cytomegalovirus-associated TCR beta chains.

It was with 60 Vbeta and 13 Jbeta primers that the PCR ran. Profiling relied on immunoSEQ multiplex PCR, and the TCRdb table lists in-frame clones only, not all of them. The table records some 96,000 clones, 55% to 75% of them present only once. The CDR3 is 15 residues long. Deletions cut 3 bases from V and 4 bases from J, with 15 bases between. Germline CDR1 and CDR2: MDHEN and SYDVKM. This receptor was obtained from a man between 60 and 75 years old in good health and CMV-seronegative. This rearrangement joins TRBV28 to TRBJ2-5; perhaps TRBD2 as D (7 bases). The sample taken for sequencing was PBMCs. CDR3 amino acids: CASSFGGGPGETQYF. CDR3 coding DNA: TGTGCCAGCAGTTTTGGGGGGGGGCCGGGAGAGACCCAGTACTTC.